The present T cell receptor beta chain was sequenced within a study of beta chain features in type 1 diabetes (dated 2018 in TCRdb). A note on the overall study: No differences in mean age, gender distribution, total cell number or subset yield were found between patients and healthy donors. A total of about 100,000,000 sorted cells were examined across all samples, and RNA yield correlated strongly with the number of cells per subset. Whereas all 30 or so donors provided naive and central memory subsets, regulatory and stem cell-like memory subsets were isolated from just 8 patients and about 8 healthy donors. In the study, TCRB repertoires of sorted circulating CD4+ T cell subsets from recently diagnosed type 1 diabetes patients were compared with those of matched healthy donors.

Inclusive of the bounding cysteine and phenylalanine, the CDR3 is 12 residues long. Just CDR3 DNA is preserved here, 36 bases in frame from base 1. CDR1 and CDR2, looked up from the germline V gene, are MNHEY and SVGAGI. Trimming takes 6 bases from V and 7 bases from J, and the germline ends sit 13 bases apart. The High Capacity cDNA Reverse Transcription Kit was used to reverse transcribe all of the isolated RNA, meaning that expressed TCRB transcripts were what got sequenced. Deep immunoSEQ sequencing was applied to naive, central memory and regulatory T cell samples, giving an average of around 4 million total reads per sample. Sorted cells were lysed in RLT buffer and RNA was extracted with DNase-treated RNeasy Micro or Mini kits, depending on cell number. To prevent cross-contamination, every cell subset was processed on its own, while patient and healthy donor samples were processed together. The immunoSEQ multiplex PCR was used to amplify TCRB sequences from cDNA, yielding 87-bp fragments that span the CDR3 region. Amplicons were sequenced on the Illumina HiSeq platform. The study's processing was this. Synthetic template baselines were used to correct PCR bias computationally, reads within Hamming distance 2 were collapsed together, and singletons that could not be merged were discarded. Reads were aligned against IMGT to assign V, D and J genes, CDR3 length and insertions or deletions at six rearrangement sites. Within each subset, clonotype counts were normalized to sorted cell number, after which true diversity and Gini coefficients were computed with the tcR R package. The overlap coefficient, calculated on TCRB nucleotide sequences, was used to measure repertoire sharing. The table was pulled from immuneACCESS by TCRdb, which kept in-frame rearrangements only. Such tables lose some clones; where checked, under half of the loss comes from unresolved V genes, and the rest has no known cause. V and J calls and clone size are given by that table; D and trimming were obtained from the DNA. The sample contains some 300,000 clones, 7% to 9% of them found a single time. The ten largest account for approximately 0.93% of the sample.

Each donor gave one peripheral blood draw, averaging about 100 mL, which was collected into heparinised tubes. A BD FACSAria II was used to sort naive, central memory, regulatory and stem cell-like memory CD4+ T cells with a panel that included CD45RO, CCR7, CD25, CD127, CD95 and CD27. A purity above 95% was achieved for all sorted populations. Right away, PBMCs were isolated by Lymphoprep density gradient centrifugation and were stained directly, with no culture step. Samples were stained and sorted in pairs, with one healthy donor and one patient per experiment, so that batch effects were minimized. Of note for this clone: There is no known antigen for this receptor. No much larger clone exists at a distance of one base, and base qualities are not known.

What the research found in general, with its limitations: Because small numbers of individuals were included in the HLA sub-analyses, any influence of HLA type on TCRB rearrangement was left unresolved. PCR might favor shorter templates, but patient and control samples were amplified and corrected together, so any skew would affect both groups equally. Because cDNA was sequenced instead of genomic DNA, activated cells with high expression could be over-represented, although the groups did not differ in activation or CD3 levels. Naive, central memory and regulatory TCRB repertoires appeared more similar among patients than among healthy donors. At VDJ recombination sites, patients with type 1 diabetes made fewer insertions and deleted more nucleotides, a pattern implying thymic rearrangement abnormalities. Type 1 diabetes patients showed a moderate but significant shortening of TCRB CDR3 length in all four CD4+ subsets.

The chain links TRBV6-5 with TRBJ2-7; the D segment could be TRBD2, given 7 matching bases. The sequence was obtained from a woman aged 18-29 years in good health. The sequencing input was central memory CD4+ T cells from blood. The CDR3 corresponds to CASSWGGGEQYF. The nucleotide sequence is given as TGTGCCAGCAGCTGGGGGGGCGGGGAGCAGTACTTC.